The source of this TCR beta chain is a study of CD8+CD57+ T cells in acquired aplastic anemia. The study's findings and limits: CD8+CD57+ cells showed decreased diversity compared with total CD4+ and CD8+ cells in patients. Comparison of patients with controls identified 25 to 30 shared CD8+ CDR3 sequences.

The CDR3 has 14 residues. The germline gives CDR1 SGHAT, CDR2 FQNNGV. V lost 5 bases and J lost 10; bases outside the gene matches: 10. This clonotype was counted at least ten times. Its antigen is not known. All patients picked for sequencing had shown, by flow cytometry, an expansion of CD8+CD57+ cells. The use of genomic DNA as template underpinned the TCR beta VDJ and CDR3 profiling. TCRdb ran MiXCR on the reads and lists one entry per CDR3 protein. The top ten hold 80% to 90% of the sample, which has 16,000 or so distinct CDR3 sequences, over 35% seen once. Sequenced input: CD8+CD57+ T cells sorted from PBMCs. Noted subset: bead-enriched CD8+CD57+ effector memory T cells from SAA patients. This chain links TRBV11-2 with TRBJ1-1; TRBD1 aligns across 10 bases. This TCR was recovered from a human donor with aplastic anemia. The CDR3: CASSRPQTGGVAFF. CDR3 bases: TGTGCCAGCAGCCGACCCCAGACAGGGGGCGTAGCTTTCTTT.